A single sample is the source of the 18 T cell receptor beta chains below, sequenced in a study of T cell responses to AZD1222 COVID-19 vaccine (dated by TCRdb to the early 2020s). The method behind the library was the immunoSEQ multiplex PCR assay. The table was pulled from immuneACCESS by TCRdb, which kept in-frame rearrangements only. Such tables lose some clones; where checked, under half of the loss comes from unresolved V genes, and the rest has no known cause. Counted in this sample were around 99,000 clones; 87% of them appeared once. Approximately 4.7% of the sample belongs to the ten largest clones. Read against the paper, the sample's time point label means: baseline before first vaccination. The sequences come from peripheral blood, collected on day 0 of AZD1222 vaccination. These receptor sequences come from an adult in good health.

The chain is built from TRBV6-2 or TRBV6-3 and TRBJ1-4, with D possibly matching TRBD1 (6 bases). CDR3 length: 15 residues. The V end was cut by 4 bases, the J end by 8 bases, with 17 bases between. Germline CDR1 is MNHEY and CDR2 is SVGEGT. The CDR3 DNA reads TGTGCCAGCAGTTCGTCCCAGGGGCATAAGGAAAAACTGTTTTTT. It yields the protein CASSSSQGHKEKLFF.

The J gene is TRBJ1-2, the V gene TRBV27; D unresolved. Trimming stripped 8 bases from V and 3 bases from J, with 10 bases between. This CDR3 comprises 12 residues. Germline CDR1 reads MNHEY; CDR2 reads SMNVEV (reference sequence). CDR3 region: CASSTGDYGYTF. The CDR3 DNA reads TGTGCCAGCTCCACCGGGGACTATGGCTACACCTTC.

The chain couples TRBV24-1 to TRBJ2-1; D is possibly TRBD1 or TRBD2 (5 bases each). Trimming removed 4 bases at V and 9 bases at J, with 15 bases between. The CDR3 totals 14 residues. The V gene's germline CDR1 is KGHDR and CDR2 SFDVKD. CDR3 region: CATSESGAQGEQFF. The CDR3 DNA reads as TGTGCCACCAGTGAGTCCGGGGCGCAGGGTGAGCAGTTCTTC.

The CDR3 sequence: CASSFQNKQEQYF. CDR3 nucleotide sequence: TGTGCCAGCAGCTTCCAGAACAAACAAGAGCAGTACTTC. The chain employs TRBV7-2 and TRBJ2-7; D is uncertain. Germline V gene data show CDR1 as SGHTA and CDR2 as FQGNSA. The germline V and J ends were trimmed by 3 bases and 7 bases, with 13 bases remaining between them. This CDR3 has 13 residues.

The J gene is TRBJ2-3, the V gene TRBV7-2, with D uncertain. The CDR3 totals 15 residues. Germline values: CDR1 SGHTA, CDR2 FQGNSA. Between the trimmed V and J ends, which lost 6 bases and 1 base, there was a span of 14 bases. CDR3 loop: CASRTPQDGTDTQYF. CDR3 coding DNA: TGTGCCAGCAGGACGCCCCAGGACGGCACAGATACGCAGTATTTT.

This clone was seen a single time. This CDR3 is CAISGGALNTEAFF. In DNA form, the CDR3 reads TGTGCCATCAGTGGAGGGGCCCTGAACACTGAAGCTTTCTTT. The gene calls are TRBV10-3 and TRBJ1-1; D may be TRBD1 (5 bases). V was cut by 4 bases and J by 0 bases, with 9 bases left in between. CDR3 length equals 14 residues. Per germline, CDR1 ENHRY and CDR2 SYGVKD.

The J gene is TRBJ1-2, the V gene TRBV7-9, with TRBD1 as a possible D gene (6 bases). This CDR3 spans 15 amino acids. Germline lookup yields CDR1 SEHNR and CDR2 FQNEAQ (reference sequence). The V gene lost 2 bases and the J gene lost 0 bases, with 10 bases spanning the gap. The CDR3 loop is CASSLIGGPNYGYTF. The CDR3 nucleotides are TGTGCCAGCAGCTTAATCGGGGGCCCTAACTATGGCTACACCTTC. Full variable domain (outside the CDR3, taken from reference TRBV7-9 and TRBJ1-2): DTGVSQNPRHKITKRGQNVTFRCDPISEHNRLYWYRQTLGQGPEFLTYFQNEAQLEKSRLLSDRFSAERPKGSFSTLEIQRTEQGDSAMYLCASSLIGGPNYGYTFGSGTRLTVV.

This clone occurred once. This chain joins TRBV7-2 and TRBJ2-5, with TRBD2 matching 7 bases. Germline V lookup: CDR1 SGHTA, CDR2 FQGNSA. The J segment lost 4 bases and the V segment lost 4 bases, leaving 6 bases of the junction unmatched. The CDR3 runs to 14 residues. CDR3 in DNA: TGTGCCAGCAGCTCAGTGATAGCGGGAGAGACCCAGTACTTC. Translating it yields CASSSVIAGETQYF.

The chain recombines TRBV10-2 with TRBJ2-2, with 7 bases lining up with TRBD2. The CDR3 length is 14 residues. V gave up 6 bases and J gave up 3 bases; unmatched junction bases: 4. Germline-derived CDR1 and CDR2 are WSHSY and SAAADI. CDR3 nucleotide sequence: TGCGCCAGCAGGACTAGCAGATACACCGGGGAGCTGTTTTTT. Its translation: CASRTSRYTGELFF.

The rearrangement uses TRBV12-3 or TRBV12-4 and TRBJ2-5; no firm D call. The length of the CDR3 is 12 residues. Deletions cut 3 bases from V and 1 base from J, with 3 bases between. CDR3 in amino acids: CASSFLQETQYF. The CDR3 DNA sequence: TGTGCCAGCAGTTTTCTCCAAGAGACCCAGTACTTC.

The J gene is TRBJ1-2, the V gene TRBV7-9; tentative D call: TRBD1 (5 bases). CDR1 and CDR2 (germline): SEHNR, FQNEAQ (reference sequence). CDR3 length equals 15 residues. Trimming shortened V by 2 bases and J by 1 base, and 11 bases separated the two germline ends. CDR3 loop: CASSLSGQINYGYTF. The CDR3 DNA reads as TGTGCCAGCAGCTTATCGGGGCAGATTAACTATGGCTACACCTTC.

J is TRBJ1-3 and V is TRBV28; maybe TRBD1 (6 bases). CDR3 size: 14 residues. From germline, CDR1 is MDHEN and CDR2 SYDVKM. Trimming took 6 bases from V and 2 from J, leaving 11 bases between them. The CDR3 sequence is CASSPGTTGNTIYF. The CDR3 bases are TGTGCCAGCAGCCCCGGGACAACTGGAAACACCATATATTTT.

A single count supports this clone. The rearrangement links TRBV5-8 to TRBJ1-4; the D is unclear. Germline CDR1 SGHTS, CDR2 YDEGEE. The CDR3 runs 13 residues. Between the trimmed V and J ends, which lost 0 bases and 8 bases, there was a span of 8 bases. This CDR3 is CASSLEAGEKLFF. CDR3 in DNA: TGTGCCAGCAGCTTGGAAGCCGGGGAAAAACTGTTTTTT.

The chain joins TRBV7-2 to TRBJ1-1, with 8 bases lining up with TRBD1. CDR3 length: 16 residues. The ends lost 4 bases at V and 5 bases at J; junction bases unmatched: 12. Germline CDR1 reads SGHTA; CDR2 reads FQGNSA. The DNA for the CDR3 is TGTGCCAGCAGCTCCGGGACAGGTTACGTTCGGACTGAAGCTTTCTTT. Translated: CASSSGTGYVRTEAFF.

The genes are TRBV28 and TRBJ2-7; 8 bases align to TRBD1. The germline V gene encodes CDR1 MDHEN and CDR2 SYDVKM. This CDR3 is built from 16 residues. V dropped 1 base and J dropped 2; count of bases not matched to a gene: 7. The CDR3 DNA is TGTGCCAGCAGTTTATCCGCGGACAGGGCTCCCTACGAGCAGTACTTC. Translating gives CASSLSADRAPYEQYF.

V usage is TRBV3-1 (or the pseudogene TRBV3-2) and J usage is TRBJ1-1, with D perhaps TRBD1 (5 bases). CDR3 length: 14 residues. Trimming left V 1 base short and J 10 bases short, with 16 bases between. The germline CDR1 and CDR2 sequences are LGHDT and YNNKEL (reference sequence). The CDR3 loop is CASSQAAGGRGAFF. The CDR3 DNA reads TGTGCCAGCAGCCAAGCGGCGGGCGGGAGGGGAGCTTTCTTT.

The CDR3: CAWSRFGELFF. In DNA, the CDR3 is TGTGCCTGGAGTAGGTTCGGGGAGCTGTTTTTT. This chain uses TRBV30 with TRBJ2-2; D is ambiguous. V was pared by 2 bases and J by 7 bases, with 5 bases between. Germline V gene sequence: CDR1 GTSNPN, CDR2 SVGIG (reference sequence). CDR3 length: 11 residues.

The J gene is TRBJ2-5, the V gene TRBV4-3; D perhaps matches TRBD2 (6 bases). In germline, CDR1 is LGHNA, CDR2 YSLEER. V was pared by 0 bases and J by 9 bases, with 23 bases between. The CDR3 totals 17 residues. The CDR3 DNA is TGCGCCAGCAGCCAAGATCTGGCCGGCGGGGCGTTGGGGGCCCAGTACTTC. Translation: CASSQDLAGGALGAQYF.